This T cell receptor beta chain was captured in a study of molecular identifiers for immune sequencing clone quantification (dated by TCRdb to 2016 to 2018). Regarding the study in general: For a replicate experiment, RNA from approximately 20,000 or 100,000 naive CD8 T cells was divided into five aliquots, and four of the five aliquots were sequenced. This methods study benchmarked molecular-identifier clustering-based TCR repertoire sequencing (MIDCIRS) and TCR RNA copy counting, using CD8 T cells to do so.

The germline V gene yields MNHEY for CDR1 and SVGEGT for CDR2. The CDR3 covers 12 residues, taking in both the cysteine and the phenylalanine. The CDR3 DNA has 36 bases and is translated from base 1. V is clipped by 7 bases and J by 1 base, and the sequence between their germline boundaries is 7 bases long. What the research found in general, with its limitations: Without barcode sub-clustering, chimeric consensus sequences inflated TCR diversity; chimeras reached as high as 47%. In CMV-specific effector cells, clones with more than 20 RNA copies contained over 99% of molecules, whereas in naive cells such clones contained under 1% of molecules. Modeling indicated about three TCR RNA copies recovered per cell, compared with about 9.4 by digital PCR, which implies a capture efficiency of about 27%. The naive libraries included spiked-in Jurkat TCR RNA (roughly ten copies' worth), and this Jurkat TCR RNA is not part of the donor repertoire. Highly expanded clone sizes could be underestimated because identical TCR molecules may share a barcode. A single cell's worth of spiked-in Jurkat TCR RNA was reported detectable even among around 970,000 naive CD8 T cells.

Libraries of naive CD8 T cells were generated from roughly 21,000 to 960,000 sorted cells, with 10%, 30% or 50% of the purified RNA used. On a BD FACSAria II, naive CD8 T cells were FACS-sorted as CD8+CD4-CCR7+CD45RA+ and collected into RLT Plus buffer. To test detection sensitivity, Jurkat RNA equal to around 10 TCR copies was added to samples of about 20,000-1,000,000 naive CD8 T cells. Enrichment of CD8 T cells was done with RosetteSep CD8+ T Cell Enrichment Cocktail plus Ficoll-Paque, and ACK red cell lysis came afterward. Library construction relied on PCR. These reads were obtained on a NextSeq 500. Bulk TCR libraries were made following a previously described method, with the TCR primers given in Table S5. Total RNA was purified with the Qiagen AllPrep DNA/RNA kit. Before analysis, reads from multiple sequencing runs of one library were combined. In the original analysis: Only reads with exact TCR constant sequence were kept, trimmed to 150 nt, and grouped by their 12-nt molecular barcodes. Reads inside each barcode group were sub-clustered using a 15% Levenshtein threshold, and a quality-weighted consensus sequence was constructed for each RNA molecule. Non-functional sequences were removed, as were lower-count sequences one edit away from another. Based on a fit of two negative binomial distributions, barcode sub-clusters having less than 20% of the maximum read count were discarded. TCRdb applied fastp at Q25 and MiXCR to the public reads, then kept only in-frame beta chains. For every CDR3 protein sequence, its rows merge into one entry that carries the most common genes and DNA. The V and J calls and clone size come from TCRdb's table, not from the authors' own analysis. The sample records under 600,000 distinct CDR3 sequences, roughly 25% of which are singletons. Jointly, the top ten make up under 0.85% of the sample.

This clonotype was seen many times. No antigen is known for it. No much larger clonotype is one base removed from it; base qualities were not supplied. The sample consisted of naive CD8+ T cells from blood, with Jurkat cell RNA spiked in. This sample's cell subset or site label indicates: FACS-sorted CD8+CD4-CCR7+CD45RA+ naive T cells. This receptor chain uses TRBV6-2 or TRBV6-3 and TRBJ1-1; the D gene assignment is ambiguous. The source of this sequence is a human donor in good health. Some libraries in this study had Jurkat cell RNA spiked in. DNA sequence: TGTGCCAGCAAAAACAGGAACACTGAAGCTTTCTTT. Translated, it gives CASKNRNTEAFF.